This T cell receptor beta chain derives from a study of cytomegalovirus exposure and HLA in healthy donors (dated by TCRdb to between 2016 and 2019). With regard to the full study: An earlier analysis of fewer than 750 of the donors reported 250 to 300 Gb of sequence data and 117 million unique TCR beta sequences obtained from roughly 180 million T cells. Rather than using new phenotypic data, the later analysis identified candidate immune exposures from TCR beta sequences and from how often those sequences occurred across donors. The T cell repertoires of 670 or so subjects were profiled by immunosequencing and related to cytomegalovirus serostatus. A later genetic analysis took genome-wide SNP genotypes for 398 of the 666 donors and used that subset as a discovery cohort. Along with the approximately 600-subject first cohort, a separate validation cohort of over 90 different subjects was used. All discovery cohort repertoires had been generated using a single sequencing platform. HLA typing included class I and class II loci at four-digit resolution. To predict cytomegalovirus infection status, the study brought together high-throughput TCR immunosequencing, statistical association of individual TCRs with disease status, and machine learning. The study was designed to test whether signatures of past pathogen exposure could be identified by cataloging public T cell receptors. Approximately 310 gigabases of sequencing data and 91 million or so unique TCR sequences made up an early release that covered roughly 670 HLA-typed donors. Of the 300 to 500 genotyped donors, roughly 76% were placed in the genetic ancestry cluster associated with self-reported Caucasian donors. On average, 235,054 unique TCR beta nucleotide sequences were sequenced per donor among some 420 genotyped donors of the cohort, with 15% to 20% of those sequences being non-productive. Donor age, sex, ethnicity and CMV serostatus were compiled alongside the repertoire data. An earlier analysis of 587 of the donors used high-throughput TCR beta sequencing to judge whether each TCR beta V gene segment behaved as functional or pseudogenic. In a later analysis, previously published TCR beta repertoires from fewer than 750 donors were re-analyzed and high-resolution HLA genotyping was added so that TCR occurrence patterns could be studied. Typing coverage varied by locus: about 620-630 donors for A, B, C, DRB1 and DQB1; roughly 560 for DQA1; over 600 for DPA1; about 450 for DPB1. Roughly five DR-DQ haplotypes were handled as single units for association and clustering because linkage in the cohort was strong.

To note about this clone: This receptor's antigen is unknown. Nothing much larger sits one base from this clone, and base qualities are not available.

Receptor libraries were prepared by the immunoSEQ multiplex PCR assay. For the multiplex PCR, a mixture combining 60 forward primers for TCR Vbeta segments and 13 reverse primers for TCR Jbeta segments was used. The CDR3 region of rearranged TCR beta genes was amplified from genomic DNA with a multiplex PCR assay. On the Illumina HiSeq System, the amplified TCR beta libraries were sequenced as 87-base-pair reads. As for the original processing: Across the 500 to 700 repertoires, a later analysis counted 80 million or so unique TCR beta chains, 9 million to 14 million of which were shared by at least two donors. Raw reads were error-corrected and collapsed into unique sequences with a nearest-neighbor algorithm that merged closely related sequences to remove PCR and sequencing errors. CDR3 sequences were aligned to IMGT reference sequences to assign V, D and J gene segments. For a sequence to be retained, a match of at least six nucleotides to both a V gene segment and a J gene segment was required. A rearrangement was called productive if the CDR3 had no stop codons and remained in frame with V and J, and every other rearrangement was called non-productive. Following IMGT convention, CDR3 was defined as the stretch from the second conserved V-encoded cysteine to the conserved J-encoded phenylalanine. In an earlier analysis of just under 600 of the donors, sequences lacking an unambiguous match to a single V gene segment were excluded. In an earlier analysis of 587 of the donors, V segments were called functional above 56.7% productive rearrangements and were called segregating when the between-donor standard deviation exceeded 5%. A statistical classification framework was built for diagnosing cytomegalovirus status from the catalog of TCR beta chain sequences. In a later analysis, V and J genes were assigned by comparing TCR nucleotide sequences against IMGT/GENE-DB human TR gene sequences. In a later analysis, CDR3 sequences and most-parsimonious VDJ recombination scenarios were assigned using the TCRdist pipeline. In a later analysis, each TCR beta chain was defined by its CDR3 amino acid sequence together with its V-gene family, and reads without a unique V-gene family were excluded. A later analysis removed 600 or so highly shared, low-generation-probability nucleotide sequences to deal with suspected cross-contamination and a sequencing artifact. A later analysis calculated a clonal expansion index for each public chain from normalized within-repertoire ranks of inferred template counts. In a later analysis, generation probabilities were computed with a VDJ recombination model fitted to out-of-frame rearrangements, and the resulting probabilities were checked against IGoR. A later analysis scored TCR-TCR, TCR-HLA and TCR-CMV co-occurrence with hypergeometric tests, applying a repertoire-size bias correction to TCR pairs. A later analysis estimated false discovery rates by permuting HLA or CMV assignments 20 times. A later analysis grouped co-occurring TCRs with DBSCAN, adding TCRdist sequence similarity when clustering within HLA-allele-positive subsets. Co-occurrence clustering excluded repertoires with fewer than 30,000 or more than 120,000 public chains, plus five with anomalous nucleotide sharing. TCRdb provides this immuneACCESS table in a form limited to in-frame rearrangements. Some clones are lacking; in checked studies, under half of them reflect an unresolved V gene, and why the rest are absent is not known. V and J calls and clone size are given by that table; D and trimming were obtained from the DNA. The sample table shows over 200,000 clones, and around four fifths are seen once. Less than 3% of the sample rests with the top ten.

General findings and caveats noted by the study authors: Linkage disequilibrium might explain the correlated functional status among segregating V segments, but an unknown experimental factor could not be excluded. Compared with equally common non-associated chains, HLA-associated TCR beta chains in a later analysis were more clonally expanded and had lower generation probabilities. Across donors, most TCR sequences were observed very rarely, whereas some public TCRs were present in many individuals. Strong co-occurrence of HLA alleles, especially DR and DQ, made assigning TCR associations to individual alleles difficult. A total of some 180 TCR beta chains were listed by the study as associated with cytomegalovirus. In an earlier analysis of about 600 of the donors, most TCR beta V segments appeared in productive rearrangements about 90% or about 30% of the time, broadly matching IMGT annotations. Cytomegalovirus status was reported to be diagnosed by the classifier with high specificity and sensitivity in both the original and validation cohorts. Because HLA typing was unavailable for some donors at each locus, only the typed subset was used in association tests. A later analysis found that most CMV-associated TCR beta chains appeared HLA-restricted, with HLA associations seemingly driven largely by CMV exposure. It was suggested by the authors that the approach could potentially be generalized to other disease states and immunological phenotypes. Three of the identified cytomegalovirus-associated TCR beta chains were confirmed in vitro to be specific for cytomegalovirus antigens. A group of highly shared sequence variants was considered likely to be a technical artifact of the sequencing pipeline. Immune exposure information for the cohort was limited to CMV serostatus. A further reported finding was that TCR beta sequences accurately predicted the HLA-A and HLA-B alleles for most subjects in the first cohort. In a later genetic analysis, a missense DCLRE1C variant was associated with V-gene and J-gene trimming of TCR beta chains, and the association was replicated in an independent cohort. Only TCR beta chains were sequenced in this cohort, and the absence of alpha or paired-chain data limited detectable features. Because counts were too low, 15 to 20 rarely observed V segments, including chromosome 9 orphons, were excluded from the earlier analysis of about 500 of the donors. According to a later analysis, TCR association rates differed among HLA loci, with DRB1 alleles showing the most associated TCRs and HLA-C alleles showing the fewest. At a false discovery rate of 0.05, a later analysis linked 16,951 TCR beta sequences to specific HLA alleles. Sequencing depth was assumed to be roughly uniform across donors in the presence/absence analyses, though that assumption may not hold. According to a later analysis, parvovirus B19, influenza, CMV and Epstein-Barr virus appeared linked to several top co-occurrence clusters. A later genetic analysis reported fewer N-insertions in productive TCRs among donors in an Asian-associated ancestry cluster than the approximately 700-donor mean.

The cohort comprised some 730 healthy bone marrow donors. At the time of sampling, all cohort members were nominally healthy, though unrecorded immune exposures were likely present. The donor was CMV seropositive and belonged to the group of 250 to 350 seropositive cohort members. Every donor gave a peripheral blood sample, and the peripheral blood mononuclear cells from that sample were used for TCR beta sequencing. Genomic DNA extraction from the blood cell samples was performed with the Qiagen DNeasy Blood Extraction Kit. Sequencing was performed on PBMCs. The receptor was derived from a woman aged 55-69 years in good health and CMV-seropositive.

CDR3 loop: CASSLNRAAYEQYF. The sequenced DNA: TGTGCCAGCAGCTTAAACAGGGCGGCCTACGAGCAGTACTTC. The sequence joins TRBV11-2 to TRBJ2-7; TRBD1 is a weak D gene call, 6 bases matching. Its CDR3 holds 14 amino acids, cysteine through phenylalanine. Only the CDR3 DNA stays, 42 bases, in frame from base 1. According to the germline V gene, CDR1 reads SGHAT and CDR2 reads FQNNGV. At the junction V is shortened by 2 bases and J by 2 bases, with 10 bases in between. With the portions outside the CDR3 filled from the reference TRBV11-2 and TRBJ2-7 genes, the complete variable region becomes EAGVAQSPRYKIIEKRQSVAFWCNPISGHATLYWYQQILGQGPKLLIQFQNNGVVDDSQLPKDRFSAERLKGVDSTLKIQPAKLEDSAVYLCASSLNRAAYEQYFGPGTRLTVT.